The 29 T cell receptor beta chains reported below all come from one sample, sequenced in a study of T cell responses to AZD1222 COVID-19 vaccine. Sequenced by immunoSEQ multiplex PCR; TCRdb stores in-frame clones only, minus some. The table shows roughly 190,000 clones, with approximately 91% occurring only once. Sequencing used peripheral blood, obtained on day 0 of AZD1222 vaccination. These receptor sequences come from an adult in good health.

This chain joins TRBV10-3 and TRBJ2-7, with 8 bases lining up with TRBD1. CDR1 is ENHRY and CDR2 is SYGVKD in the germline V gene. This CDR3 contains 14 residues. V shed 4 bases and J 3 bases; nucleotides not matched to a gene: 5. CDR3 DNA: TGTGCCATCAGTGCGGGACAGGCCCTCTACGAGCAGTACTTC. This translates into CAISAGQALYEQYF.

This chain connects TRBV28 to TRBJ2-3; D gene unclear. The V gene's germline CDR1 is MDHEN and CDR2 SYDVKM. V lost 5 bases and J lost 6, with 9 bases in between. The CDR3 covers 12 residues. The chain's CDR3 is CASSLLGDTQYF. The CDR3, as DNA: TGTGCCAGCAGTCTACTGGGGGATACGCAGTATTTT.

V usage is TRBV7-2 and J usage is TRBJ2-7; 10 positions match TRBD2. Germline values: CDR1 SGHTA, CDR2 FQGNSA. This CDR3 spans 14 amino acids. V shed 5 bases and J 3 bases; nucleotides not matched to a gene: 4. The CDR3 protein is CASSPLAGGYEQYF. The CDR3, as DNA: TGTGCCAGCAGCCCGTTAGCGGGGGGCTACGAGCAGTACTTC.

The chain joins TRBV27 to TRBJ2-1, with 7 bases matching TRBD2. The CDR3 runs to 16 residues. CDR1 and CDR2 from the germline V gene are MNHEY and SMNVEV (reference sequence). After removal of 5 bases from V and 8 bases from J, the junction contained 15 bases not matched to a gene. CDR3 sequence (DNA): TGTGCCAGCAGTAGTTCCGGGCCGGGACTACGCTATGAGCAGTTCTTC. Translating gives CASSSSGPGLRYEQFF.

The chain uses TRBV2 and TRBJ2-1; 16 bases align to TRBD2. The junction had 13 bases not matched to a gene; V was cut back by 4 bases and J by 7 bases. The CDR3 loop spans 19 amino acids. CDR1 and CDR2 from the germline V gene are SNHLY and FYNNEI. The DNA of the CDR3 is TGTGCCAGCAGTGTTCCGGGACTAGCGGGAGGGCCTGTAAGAAATGAGCAGTTCTTC. As protein: CASSVPGLAGGPVRNEQFF.

The chain uses TRBV6-5 and TRBJ1-2, with D possibly being TRBD1 (5 bases). The CDR3 has 13 residues. The germline V and J ends were trimmed by 5 bases and 3 bases, with 10 bases remaining between them. The V gene's germline CDR1 is MNHEY and CDR2 SVGAGI. CDR3 loop: CASSTGTDYGYTF. DNA for the CDR3: TGTGCCAGCAGTACCGGGACGGACTATGGCTACACCTTC.

V is TRBV7-3 and J is TRBJ2-7; TRBD1 matches 9 bases. V lost 5 bases, J lost 2 bases, and 4 bases stayed unmatched. Germline CDR1 is SGHTA and CDR2 is FQGTGA. The length of the CDR3 is 14 residues. CDR3 bases: TGTGCCAGCAGCGTCCGGGACAGGGCCTACGAGCAGTACTTC. Translation: CASSVRDRAYEQYF. The full variable domain, completed using reference TRBV7-3 and TRBJ2-7, is GAGVSQTPSNKVTEKGKYVELRCDPISGHTALYWYRQSLGQGPEFLIYFQGTGAADDSGLPNDRFFAVRPEGSVSTLKIQRTERGDSAVYLCASSVRDRAYEQYFGPGTRLTVT.

This chain uses TRBV6-5 with TRBJ2-3; 7 bases fit TRBD2. The V and J ends lost 10 bases and 1 base, in that order; junction bases with no gene match: 8. There are 14 residues in the CDR3. Looked up from germline, CDR1 is MNHEY and CDR2 is SVGAGI. The CDR3 spells CATTLAFRTDTQYF. The CDR3 nucleotides read TGTGCCACGACACTAGCGTTCCGCACAGATACGCAGTATTTT.

J is TRBJ1-1 and V is TRBV28; 10 positions agree with TRBD1. CDR1 MDHEN and CDR2 SYDVKM come from the germline V gene. V shed 4 bases and J 6 bases; nucleotides not matched to a gene: 17. The CDR3 length is 18 residues. The CDR3 sequence: CASSSLAPTGGAGAEAFF. The DNA for the CDR3 is TGTGCCAGCAGTTCCCTGGCCCCGACAGGGGGCGCGGGAGCTGAAGCTTTCTTT. Complete variable domain (other parts from reference TRBV28 and TRBJ1-1): DVKVTQSSRYLVKRTGEKVFLECVQDMDHENMFWYRQDPGLGLRLIYFSYDVKMKEKGDIPEGYSVSREKKERFSLILESASTNQTSMYLCASSSLAPTGGAGAEAFFGQGTRLTVV.

The J gene is TRBJ2-7, the V gene TRBV5-6; D is perhaps TRBD2 (6 bases). Deletions cut 2 bases from V and 2 bases from J, with 11 bases between. This CDR3 region has 14 residues. Germline V lookup: CDR1 SGHDT, CDR2 YYEEEE. CDR3 in amino acids: CASSLGTAAYEQYF. The CDR3, as DNA: TGTGCCAGCAGCTTAGGGACTGCCGCCTACGAGCAGTACTTC.

The J gene is TRBJ2-7, the V gene TRBV3-1 (or the pseudogene TRBV3-2); 9 bases fit TRBD2. This CDR3 contains 15 residues. The V and J ends lost 4 bases and 5 bases, in that order; junction bases with no gene match: 9. From germline, CDR1 is LGHDT and CDR2 YNNKEL (reference sequence). CDR3 loop: CASSLIAGALHEQYF. DNA of the CDR3: TGTGCCAGCAGCCTGATAGCGGGAGCGTTGCACGAGCAGTACTTC.

The chain is built from TRBV5-1 and TRBJ1-2; D unclear. Germline-derived CDR1 and CDR2 are SGHRS and YFSETQ. Trimming shortened V by 0 bases and J by 5 bases, and 8 bases separated the two germline ends. CDR3 length: 13 amino acids. The CDR3 loop reads CASSLGEVYGYTF. The CDR3 nucleotides read TGCGCCAGCAGCTTGGGGGAGGTTTATGGCTACACCTTC.

V gene TRBV3-1 (or the pseudogene TRBV3-2) combines with J gene TRBJ2-4; D uncertain. The CDR3 spans 13 residues. Trimming took off 0 bases at V and 1 base at J, with 1 base between the two ends. Germline CDR1 is LGHDT and CDR2 is YNNKEL (reference sequence). The CDR3 loop is CASSQDAKNIQYF. CDR3 sequence (DNA): TGTGCCAGCAGCCAAGATGCCAAAAACATTCAGTACTTC.

The rearrangement links TRBV7-2 to TRBJ1-2; D ambiguous. Trimming cost V 3 bases and J 3 bases, with 8 bases left between them. Looked up from germline, CDR1 is SGHTA and CDR2 is FQGNSA. The length of the CDR3 is 13 residues. The CDR3 sequence: CASSFGVDYGYTF. DNA of the CDR3: TGTGCCAGCAGCTTCGGGGTGGACTATGGCTACACCTTC.

The chain couples TRBV4-1 to TRBJ1-6; TRBD1 might be the D (6 bases). The CDR3 is 15 residues long. Between the trimmed V and J ends, which lost 2 bases and 7 bases, there was a span of 12 bases. Germline V gene sequence: CDR1 MGHRA, CDR2 YSYEKL. The CDR3 sequence is CASSQPGRGNSPLHF. CDR3 DNA sequence: TGCGCCAGCAGCCAACCGGGCAGGGGCAATTCACCCCTCCACTTT.

V gene TRBV12-5 combines with J gene TRBJ2-2; D is undetermined. CDR1 and CDR2 (germline): LGHNT, FRNRAP. Trimming took 7 bases from V and 1 from J, leaving 13 bases between them. The CDR3 sequence is 15 residues long. The CDR3 bases are TGTGCTAGTGCCCCTAATGAGTGGAACACCGGGGAGCTGTTTTTT. Amino acids: CASAPNEWNTGELFF.

CDR3 nucleotides: TGTGCCAGCAGCTTAGCGCTCGGGACAGGGAGTGAAAAACTGTTTTTT. This codes for CASSLALGTGSEKLFF. The chain combines TRBV7-9 with TRBJ1-4; 9 bases align to TRBD1. CDR3 length: 16 amino acids. The J segment lost 7 bases and the V segment lost 0 bases, leaving 6 bases of the junction unmatched. Germline CDR1 reads SEHNR; CDR2 reads FQNEAQ (reference sequence).

This clone was seen just once. The rearrangement joins TRBV7-9 to TRBJ2-3; maybe TRBD2 (6 bases). Germline assignment: CDR1 SEHNR and CDR2 FQNEAQ (reference sequence). The CDR3 sequence is 13 residues long. V shed 7 bases and J shed 1 base, with 9 bases lying between them. DNA for the CDR3: TGTGCCAGCAAGAAGCGGGGCACAGATACGCAGTATTTT. This gives the protein CASKKRGTDTQYF. The complete variable domain, with remaining parts taken from reference TRBV7-9 and TRBJ2-3, reads DTGVSQNPRHKITKRGQNVTFRCDPISEHNRLYWYRQTLGQGPEFLTYFQNEAQLEKSRLLSDRFSAERPKGSFSTLEIQRTEQGDSAMYLCASKKRGTDTQYFGPGTRLTVL.

The chain recombines TRBV28 with TRBJ2-7; 8 positions match TRBD1. Germline-derived CDR1 and CDR2 are MDHEN and SYDVKM. V gave up 4 bases and J gave up 2 bases; unmatched junction bases: 4. CDR3 length: 14 residues. In nucleotides, the CDR3 is TGTGCCAGCAGTTGGACAGGGCCAACCTACGAGCAGTACTTC. It specifies CASSWTGPTYEQYF. Full variable domain (rest looked up from reference TRBV28 and TRBJ2-7): DVKVTQSSRYLVKRTGEKVFLECVQDMDHENMFWYRQDPGLGLRLIYFSYDVKMKEKGDIPEGYSVSREKKERFSLILESASTNQTSMYLCASSWTGPTYEQYFGPGTRLTVT.

V usage is TRBV11-2 and J usage is TRBJ1-2; D remains ambiguous. V lost 1 base and J lost 4, with 10 bases in between. The CDR3 totals 14 residues. Germline CDR1 is SGHAT and CDR2 is FQNNGV. CDR3: CASSLAARSYGYTF. The DNA of the CDR3 is TGTGCCAGCAGCTTAGCAGCAAGGAGCTATGGCTACACCTTC.

V gene TRBV5-1 combines with J gene TRBJ2-5; 8 bases are a match to TRBD2. Germline CDR1 and CDR2: SGHRS and YFSETQ. The CDR3 totals 15 residues. Losses at the gene ends were 3 bases for V and 1 base for J; bases not matched to a gene: 5. Here the CDR3 reads CASSWSGGVQETQYF. The CDR3 coding sequence is TGCGCCAGCAGCTGGAGCGGGGGAGTCCAAGAGACCCAGTACTTC.

The chain links TRBV27 to TRBJ2-1; D possibly corresponds to TRBD1 (5 bases). CDR1 MNHEY and CDR2 SMNVEV come from the germline V gene (reference sequence). The CDR3 is 15 amino acids. V was pared by 3 bases and J by 4 bases, with 13 bases between. CDR3 sequence reads: CASSLILNRYNEQFF. The CDR3 coding sequence is TGTGCCAGCAGTTTGATTTTGAACAGGTACAATGAGCAGTTCTTC.

The chain has TRBV3-1 (or the pseudogene TRBV3-2) and TRBJ1-6, with 9 positions matching TRBD1. Germline V gives CDR1 LGHDT, CDR2 YNNKEL (reference sequence). Germline trimming cut 0 bases from V and 8 bases from J; bases unmatched to any gene: 2. The CDR3 has 15 amino acids. The CDR3: CASSQDRQGDSPLHF. Written as DNA, the CDR3 is TGTGCCAGCAGCCAAGATCGACAGGGGGATTCACCCCTCCACTTT.

The chain uses TRBV20-1 and TRBJ2-7, with D perhaps matching TRBD1 (5 bases). Trimming took off 3 bases at V and 6 bases at J, with 15 bases between the two ends. The V gene's germline CDR1 is DFQATT and CDR2 SNEGSKA (reference sequence). The CDR3 covers 13 residues. The CDR3 is CSASWGPSAEQYF. CDR3 sequence (DNA): TGCAGTGCTAGTTGGGGCCCCTCTGCCGAGCAGTACTTC.

In this sample, this clone turned up once. The chain combines TRBV12-3 or TRBV12-4 with TRBJ1-2, with no clear D. Between the trimmed V and J ends, which lost 3 bases and 8 bases, there was a span of 7 bases. CDR3 size: 11 residues. CDR3 region: CASSFGAGYTF. The CDR3 nucleotides read TGTGCCAGCAGTTTCGGTGCGGGCTACACCTTC.

This clone has more than one count but fewer than ten. The chain joins TRBV6-5 to TRBJ2-7; 9 bases are shared with TRBD2. The V gene's germline CDR1 is MNHEY and CDR2 SVGAGI. The junction had 6 bases not matched to a gene; V was cut back by 6 bases and J by 3 bases. CDR3 length: 14 residues. CDR3 sequence: CASRLTSGRYEQYF. Written as DNA, the CDR3 is TGTGCCAGCAGGCTGACTAGCGGCCGCTACGAGCAGTACTTC.

The chain's CDR3 is CASSPPWNEQFF. The CDR3 coding sequence is TGTGCCAGCAGCCCCCCCTGGAATGAGCAGTTCTTC. V is TRBV27 and J is TRBJ2-1; D remains ambiguous. Per the germline V gene, CDR1 is MNHEY and CDR2 is SMNVEV (reference sequence). CDR3 size: 12 residues. Trimming took 6 bases from V and 7 from J, leaving 10 bases between them.

This clone was observed a single time. The rearrangement joins TRBV7-2 to TRBJ2-5; tentatively, D is TRBD1 (6 bases). The CDR3 spans 16 residues. CDR1 and CDR2 from the germline V gene are SGHTA and FQGNSA. The V and J ends lost 3 bases and 7 bases respectively, with 21 bases between them. In DNA, the CDR3 is TGTGCCAGCAGCTTCAGGGGTGTCAGTAGATTGGGGACCCAGTACTTC. It translates to CASSFRGVSRLGTQYF.

This chain uses TRBV4-3 with TRBJ1-6; D gene uncertain. Per germline, CDR1 LGHNA and CDR2 YSLEER. The V end lost 0 bases, the J end lost 6 bases, and 6 bases lay between the germline ends. The CDR3 has 14 amino acids. CDR3 amino acids: CASSQDGLNSPLHF. CDR3 sequence (DNA): TGCGCCAGCAGCCAAGACGGGCTTAATTCACCCCTCCACTTT.